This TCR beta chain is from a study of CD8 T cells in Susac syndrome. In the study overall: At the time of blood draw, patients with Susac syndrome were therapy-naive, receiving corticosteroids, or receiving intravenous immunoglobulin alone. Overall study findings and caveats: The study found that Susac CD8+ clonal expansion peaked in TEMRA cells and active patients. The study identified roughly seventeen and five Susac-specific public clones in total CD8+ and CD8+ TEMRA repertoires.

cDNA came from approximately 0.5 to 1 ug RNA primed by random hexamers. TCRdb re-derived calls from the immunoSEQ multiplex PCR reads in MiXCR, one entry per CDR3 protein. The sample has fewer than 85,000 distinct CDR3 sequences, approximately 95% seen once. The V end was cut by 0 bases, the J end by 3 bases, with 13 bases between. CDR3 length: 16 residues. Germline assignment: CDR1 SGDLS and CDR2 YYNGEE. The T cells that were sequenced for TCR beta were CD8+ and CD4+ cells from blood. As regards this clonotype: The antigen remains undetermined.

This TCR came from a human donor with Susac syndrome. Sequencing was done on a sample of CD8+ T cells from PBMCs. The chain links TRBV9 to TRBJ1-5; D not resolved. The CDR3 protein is CASSVEGRTINQPQHF. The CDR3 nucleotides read TGTGCCAGCAGCGTAGAAGGAAGGACTATCAATCAGCCCCAGCATTTT. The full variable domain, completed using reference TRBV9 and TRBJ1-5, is DSGVTQTPKHLITATGQRVTLRCSPRSGDLSVYWYQQSLDQGLQFLIQYYNGEERAKGNILERFSAQQFPDLHSELNLSSLELGDSALYFCASSVEGRTINQPQHFGDGTRLSIL.